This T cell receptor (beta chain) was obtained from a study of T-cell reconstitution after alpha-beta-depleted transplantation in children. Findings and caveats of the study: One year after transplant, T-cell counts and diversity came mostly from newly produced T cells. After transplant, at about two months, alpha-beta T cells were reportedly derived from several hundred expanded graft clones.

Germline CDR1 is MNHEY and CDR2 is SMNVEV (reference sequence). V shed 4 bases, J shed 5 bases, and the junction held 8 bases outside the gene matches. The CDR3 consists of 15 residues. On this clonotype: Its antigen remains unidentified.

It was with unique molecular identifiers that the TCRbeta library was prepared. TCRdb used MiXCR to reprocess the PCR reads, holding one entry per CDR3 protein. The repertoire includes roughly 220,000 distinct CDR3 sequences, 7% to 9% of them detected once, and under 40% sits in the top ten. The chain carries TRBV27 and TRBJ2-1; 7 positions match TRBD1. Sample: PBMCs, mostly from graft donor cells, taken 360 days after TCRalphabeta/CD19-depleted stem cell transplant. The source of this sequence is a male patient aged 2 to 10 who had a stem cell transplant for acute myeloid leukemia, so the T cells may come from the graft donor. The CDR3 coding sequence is TGTGCCAGCAGTTCACCGGACAGGTTAGACAATGAGCAGTTCTTC. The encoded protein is CASSSPDRLDNEQFF.